The 20 T cell receptor beta chains in this list originate from one sample, sequenced in a study of T cells after yellow fever vaccination (dated by TCRdb to the late 2010s). Per the publication, the treatment or condition label means: live attenuated yellow fever vaccine strain. The receptor library was made with 5' RACE. Sequencing instrument: Illumina HiSeq 2500. TCRdb trimmed public reads at Q25 via fastp, called clones via MiXCR and kept in-frame beta chains. For every CDR3 protein sequence, its rows merge into one entry that carries the most common genes and DNA. The sample includes about 370,000 distinct CDR3 sequences, with around 10% observed a single time. About 17% of the sample belongs to the ten largest clones. The sequencing here drew on PBMCs, taken on the day of the first yellow fever vaccination. The receptors were sampled from a man aged 18 to 30 who received the YFV17D yellow fever vaccine.

This clonotype was counted ten times or more. V gene TRBV18 combines with J gene TRBJ2-7; no clear D. CDR1 is KGHSH and CDR2 is LQKENI in the germline V gene. CDR3 length equals 12 residues. V was clipped by 5 bases and J by 3 bases, with 8 bases between them. In DNA form, the CDR3 reads TGTGCCAGCTCAGTGAATGACTACGAGCAGTACGTC. Residues: CASSVNDYEQYV.

This clonotype was counted between two and nine times. The V call is TRBV29-1, the J call TRBJ2-1; the D gene could be TRBD1 or TRBD2 (6 bases each). Germline values: CDR1 SQVTM, CDR2 ANQGSEA. The CDR3 sequence is 13 residues long. The germline V and J ends were trimmed by 4 bases and 10 bases, with 17 bases remaining between them. The CDR3 loop is CSVGPTGASEQFF. The DNA for the CDR3 is TGCAGCGTTGGGCCAACGGGGGCGTCCGAGCAGTTCTTC.

The V and J genes are TRBV10-3 and TRBJ1-3; tentatively, D is TRBD1 (6 bases). The CDR3 sequence is 15 residues long. CDR1 is ENHRY and CDR2 is SYGVKD in the germline V gene. Trimming took off 7 bases at V and 0 bases at J, with 13 bases between the two ends. The chain's CDR3 is CAITSRDTSGNTIYF. The CDR3 DNA reads TGTGCCATCACCTCCCGGGACACCTCTGGAAACACCATATATTTT.

This clonotype was picked up many times. V is TRBV7-9 and J is TRBJ2-1, with D maybe TRBD2 (7 bases). Germline V lookup: CDR1 SEHNR, CDR2 FQNEAQ (reference sequence). The V and J ends lost 1 base and 0 bases respectively, with 10 bases between them. CDR3 size: 16 residues. The DNA for the CDR3 is TGTGCCAGCAGCTTAGTGGGGGGGGCCTCCTACAATGAGCAGTTCTTC. This sequence encodes CASSLVGGASYNEQFF. Drawing the rest from reference TRBV7-9 and TRBJ2-1, the complete variable domain is DTGVSQNPRHKITKRGQNVTFRCDPISEHNRLYWYRQTLGQGPEFLTYFQNEAQLEKSRLLSDRFSAERPKGSFSTLEIQRTEQGDSAMYLCASSLVGGASYNEQFFGPGTRLTVL.

This clonotype was observed at least ten times. The chain recombines TRBV5-6 with TRBJ2-4; 9 bases are a match to TRBD1. The V segment lost 3 bases and the J segment 3 bases; nucleotides outside the gene matches: 4. The germline CDR1 and CDR2 sequences are SGHDT and YYEEEE. The CDR3 extends over 15 amino acids. As DNA, the CDR3 is TGTGCCAGCAGCTCACGACAGGGGGACAAAAACATTCAGTACTTC. Its translation is CASSSRQGDKNIQYF.

This clonotype appeared a few times. The gene calls are TRBV4-1 and TRBJ1-5; a possible D gene is TRBD1 (5 bases). CDR1 is MGHRA and CDR2 is YSYEKL in the germline V gene. This CDR3 comprises 16 residues. With 0 bases removed from V and 0 bases from J, the gap between germline ends came to 9 bases. The CDR3 sequence is CASSQEGAYSNQPQHF. CDR3 sequence (DNA): TGCGCCAGCAGCCAAGAAGGGGCCTATAGCAATCAGCCCCAGCATTTT.

The J gene is TRBJ2-1, the V gene TRBV2; 8 nucleotides line up with TRBD2. V shed 7 bases and J 0 bases; nucleotides not matched to a gene: 5. CDR3 length equals 15 residues. Germline assignment: CDR1 SNHLY and CDR2 FYNNEI. The CDR3 DNA follows: TGTGCCAGCACTTCTGGGACTAGCTCCTACAATGAGCAGTTCTTC. This encodes CASTSGTSSYNEQFF.

This clonotype has a handful of counts. The chain is built from TRBV12-3 or TRBV12-4 and TRBJ2-3; TRBD2 matches at 8 bases. The CDR3 covers 15 residues. J lost 1 base, V lost 8 bases, and 8 bases had no gene match. The CDR3 bases are TGTGCCAGCGTATCGGGGGGGTTCCGCACAGATACGCAGTATTTT. Amino acid sequence: CASVSGGFRTDTQYF.

Notes on this clonotype: Being one base from a much bigger clone, this may be a read error. The chain has TRBV7-2 and TRBJ1-1, with D possibly being TRBD1 (5 bases). Germline V gene lookup returns CDR1 SGHTA and CDR2 FQGNSA. The CDR3 totals 15 residues. Here the CDR3 reads CASTLQEAVWTEAFF. The CDR3 DNA follows: TGTGCCAGCACCTTACAGGAGGCGGTTTGGACTGAAGCTTTCTTT.

This clonotype was recorded a few times. V is TRBV7-2 and J is TRBJ2-1; 9 bases agree with TRBD2. Germline CDR1 reads SGHTA; CDR2 reads FQGNSA. J lost 9 bases, V lost 4 bases, and 4 bases had no gene match. CDR3 length: 13 amino acids. CDR3 coding DNA: TGTGCCAGCAGCTCCGGGACTAGCCCTGAGCAGTTCTTC. Translation gives CASSSGTSPEQFF. The whole variable domain, remainder taken from reference TRBV7-2 and TRBJ2-1, is GAGVSQSPSNKVTEKGKDVELRCDPISGHTALYWYRQSLGQGLEFLIYFQGNSAPDKSGLPSDRFSAERTGGSVSTLTIQRTQQEDSAVYLCASSSGTSPEQFFGPGTRLTVL.

In this sample, this clonotype turned up a few times. The chain employs TRBV29-1 and TRBJ1-2; TRBD1 might be the D (6 bases). Germline assignment: CDR1 SQVTM and CDR2 ANQGSEA. The length of the CDR3 is 13 residues. V was pared by 4 bases and J by 2 bases, with 11 bases between. The CDR3: CSVALTGNYGYTF. In DNA form, the CDR3 reads TGCAGCGTTGCGTTGACAGGCAACTATGGCTACACCTTC.

The gene calls are TRBV12-3 or TRBV12-4 and TRBJ2-7; TRBD1 matches at 9 bases. The CDR3 runs to 13 residues. After removal of 4 bases from V and 6 bases from J, the junction contained 4 bases not matched to a gene. The DNA for the CDR3 is TGTGCCAGCAGTTCCGGGACAGGGCTCGAGCAGTACTTC. It yields the protein CASSSGTGLEQYF.

This clonotype was detected a few times. The chain uses TRBV7-6 and TRBJ2-1; 8 bases are a match to TRBD2. Per germline, CDR1 SGHVS and CDR2 FNYEAQ. The CDR3 loop spans 14 amino acids. Germline trimming cut 2 bases from V and 10 bases from J; bases unmatched to any gene: 7. CDR3 residues: CASSLKRGLGEQFF. In DNA form, the CDR3 reads TGTGCCAGCAGCTTAAAGCGGGGGCTCGGGGAGCAGTTCTTC.

There are a few counts of this clonotype. The chain carries TRBV15 and TRBJ1-1; D gene uncertain. Deletions cut 5 bases from V and 1 base from J, with 11 bases between. Germline values: CDR1 LNHNV, CDR2 YYDKDF (reference sequence). This CDR3 has 14 amino acids. The CDR3: CATSAPGANTEAFF. Written as DNA, the CDR3 is TGTGCCACCAGCGCCCCCGGAGCGAACACTGAAGCTTTCTTT.

The chain is built from TRBV12-3 or TRBV12-4 and TRBJ2-3; D is uncertain. Trimming stripped 6 bases from V and 4 bases from J, with 8 bases between. The CDR3 totals 12 residues. The CDR3 sequence: CASSSSADTQYF. The CDR3 bases are TGTGCCAGCAGCTCTTCTGCAGATACGCAGTATTTT.

J is TRBJ1-3 and V is TRBV7-2, with D maybe TRBD1 (6 bases). Trimming removed 1 base from V and 2 bases from J, with 9 bases in between. This CDR3 is built from 15 residues. Germline lookup yields CDR1 SGHTA and CDR2 FQGNSA. The CDR3 loop is CASSLGGGTGNTIYF. In DNA form, the CDR3 reads TGTGCCAGCAGCTTAGGAGGGGGTACTGGAAACACCATATATTTT. The full variable domain, completed using reference TRBV7-2 and TRBJ1-3, is GAGVSQSPSNKVTEKGKDVELRCDPISGHTALYWYRQSLGQGLEFLIYFQGNSAPDKSGLPSDRFSAERTGGSVSTLTIQRTQQEDSAVYLCASSLGGGTGNTIYFGEGSWLTVV.

This clonotype was found a few times. This sequence joins TRBV4-2 and TRBJ2-6, with 7 nucleotides matching TRBD1. Germline CDR1 and CDR2: LGHNA and YNFKEQ. The CDR3 is 18 amino acids. Unmatched junction bases numbered 12, after V lost 3 bases and J lost 4 bases. The DNA for the CDR3 is TGTGCCAGCAGCCAGACAGGGAGCCGCCTTCCCGGGGCCAACGTCCTGACTTTC. Its translation is CASSQTGSRLPGANVLTF.

Many counts were recorded for this clonotype. The chain employs TRBV7-9 and TRBJ1-3, with a weak D call TRBD1 (5 bases). The CDR3 extends over 15 amino acids. Trimming cost V 2 bases and J 8 bases, with 16 bases left between them. The germline V gene has CDR1 SEHNR and CDR2 FQNEAQ (reference sequence). The CDR3 loop reads CASSLQRFGGDTIYF. CDR3 bases: TGTGCCAGCAGCTTACAGCGGTTCGGAGGGGACACCATATATTTT.

This clonotype was recorded a few times. This chain uses TRBV7-9 with TRBJ2-3, with D uncertain. Germline V gene lookup returns CDR1 SEHNR and CDR2 FQNEAQ (reference sequence). This CDR3 has 16 amino acids. Between the trimmed V and J ends, which lost 1 base and 0 bases, there was a span of 11 bases. The CDR3 reads CASSLGVLLSTDTQYF. The CDR3 DNA is TGTGCCAGCAGCTTAGGGGTCCTCTTAAGCACAGATACGCAGTATTTT.

This clonotype was found a few times. The V gene is TRBV6-2 or TRBV6-3, the J gene TRBJ2-3; 9 nucleotides agree with TRBD1. Germline V gene sequence: CDR1 MNHEY, CDR2 SVGEGT. The CDR3 runs to 14 residues. The junction had 4 bases not matched to a gene; V was cut back by 6 bases and J by 3 bases. The CDR3 loop is CASRRDRETDTQYF. CDR3 coding DNA: TGTGCCAGCAGGCGGGACAGGGAAACAGATACGCAGTATTTT.